Detailed here is one T cell receptor (beta chain). What it binds is unknown. The data derive from a study of cytomegalovirus exposure and HLA in healthy donors. V lost 3 bases and J 4 bases, leaving 10 bases between the germline ends. The CDR3 extends over 14 amino acids. Looked up from germline, CDR1 is MNHEY and CDR2 is SMNVEV (reference sequence). This table comes from immunoSEQ multiplex PCR, and its TCRdb copy is limited to in-frame clones, with some not included. The sample includes approximately 98,000 clones, 70% to 90% seen only once; the top ten take around 2.7%. Findings and limits, study-wide: Subsequent analysis showed first-cohort TCR clusters tending to co-occur in 120 validation repertoires. The dataset shows that most TCR sequences were rare, while some public TCRs occurred in many donors. The listing of fewer than 200 TCR beta chains classed them as cytomegalovirus-associated.

The specimen was PBMCs. The receptor's source is a young woman in good health and CMV-seronegative. The rearrangement links TRBV27 to TRBJ1-5; D is undetermined. CDR3 in DNA: TGTGCCAGCAGTTTCTCCTTGACTAATCAGCCCCAGCATTTT. Its translation: CASSFSLTNQPQHF.